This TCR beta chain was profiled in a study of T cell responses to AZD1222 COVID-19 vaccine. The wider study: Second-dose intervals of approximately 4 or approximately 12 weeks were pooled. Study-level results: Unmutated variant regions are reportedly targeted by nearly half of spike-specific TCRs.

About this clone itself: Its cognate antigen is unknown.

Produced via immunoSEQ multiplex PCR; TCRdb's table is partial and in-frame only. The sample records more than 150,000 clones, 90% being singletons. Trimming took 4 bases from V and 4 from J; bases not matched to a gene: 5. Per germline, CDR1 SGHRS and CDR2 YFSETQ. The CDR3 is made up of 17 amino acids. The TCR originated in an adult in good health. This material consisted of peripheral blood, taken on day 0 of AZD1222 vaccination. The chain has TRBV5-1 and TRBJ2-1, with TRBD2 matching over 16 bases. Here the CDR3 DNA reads TGCGCCAGCAGCCCGGGGACTAGCGGGAGGGTTTACAATGAGCAGTTCTTC. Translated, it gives CASSPGTSGRVYNEQFF.